Shown below are 5 T cell receptor beta chains from a single sample sequenced in a study of cytomegalovirus exposure and HLA in healthy donors. Primers: 60 Vbeta forward and 13 Jbeta reverse. The method was immunoSEQ multiplex PCR; TCRdb's version includes in-frame clones alone and lacks a portion of them. The sample contains tens of thousands of clones, around 84% of which appear only once. Sequenced input: PBMCs. The receptors were gathered from a man aged 18 to 29 in good health and CMV-seronegative.

The chain uses TRBV5-4 and TRBJ2-3; the match to TRBD2 covers 9 bases. Germline trimming cut 1 base from V and 5 bases from J; bases unmatched to any gene: 8. This CDR3 is built from 16 residues. From germline, CDR1 is SGHNT and CDR2 YYREEE (reference sequence). CDR3 sequence reads: CASSLSLAGGEDTQYF. CDR3 nucleotide sequence: TGTGCCAGCAGCTTGTCTCTCGCGGGAGGGGAAGATACGCAGTATTTT.

This clone was found a few times. The chain has TRBV9 and TRBJ2-5, with TRBD1 as a possible D gene (6 bases). The CDR3 runs to 16 residues. The germline CDR1 and CDR2 sequences are SGDLS and YYNGEE. V lost 0 bases to trimming and J lost 5 bases, with 17 bases between them. CDR3 protein: CASSVAALQGLETQYF. The CDR3 nucleotides read TGTGCCAGCAGCGTAGCTGCCCTCCAGGGGTTGGAGACCCAGTACTTC.

This clone was recorded only once. V gene TRBV5-1 combines with J gene TRBJ1-4, with TRBD1 matching over 7 bases. V was clipped by 4 bases and J by 3 bases; unmatched bases: 6. CDR1 SGHRS and CDR2 YFSETQ come from the germline V gene. The CDR3 loop spans 15 amino acids. The CDR3 nucleotides read TGCGCCAGCAGCGCATGGACAGGTTCTAATGAAAAACTGTTTTTT. It translates to CASSAWTGSNEKLFF.

The rearrangement links TRBV11-2 to TRBJ2-7, with TRBD2 as a possible D gene (5 bases). Trimming took 5 bases from V and 3 from J, leaving 14 bases between them. This CDR3 is built from 14 residues. From germline, CDR1 is SGHAT and CDR2 FQNNGV. The CDR3 DNA is TGTGCCAGCAGCAACGCGGGCTGGCTCTACGAGCAGTACTTC. This sequence encodes CASSNAGWLYEQYF.

This sequence joins TRBV28 and TRBJ1-1; D is undetermined. This CDR3 is built from 11 residues. Germline CDR1 and CDR2: MDHEN and SYDVKM. Trimming removed 7 bases at V and 6 bases at J, with 9 bases between. This CDR3 reads CASTATAEAFF. The CDR3 DNA sequence: TGTGCCAGCACCGCAACGGCTGAAGCTTTCTTT.